This T cell receptor (beta chain) was sequenced in a study of blood T cell repertoires in COVID-19. Overall study context: Collection of acute and convalescent COVID-19 samples took place in the United States, Italy and Spain. PBMCs, B-cell-depleted T cells, or T cells provided the cDNA or gDNA that made up the material.

V was trimmed by 5 bases and J by 4 bases, leaving 14 bases between them. The CDR3 runs 15 residues. In germline, CDR1 is LNHDA, CDR2 SQIVND (reference sequence). As handled by the study authors: Nucleated cell number was recorded as an estimate derived from reference gene primer amplification. Profiled with immunoSEQ multiplex PCR; TCRdb holds only in-frame clones, not every one. V and J calls and clone size are given by that table; D and trimming were obtained from the DNA. In the table there are a few hundred thousand clones, around 86% of which are singletons. The sequence was collected from a man aged 45 to 65 with acute or convalescent COVID-19. The V call is TRBV19, the J call TRBJ1-4; a possible D gene is TRBD1 (6 bases). Source material: peripheral blood. CDR3 DNA sequence: TGTGCCAGTAGTCCCCTTGGACAGATTAATGAAAAACTGTTTTTT. The encoded protein is CASSPLGQINEKLFF.